The table lists the clone carrying this T cell receptor (beta chain) with a few counts. The entry originates in a study of T cell responses to AZD1222 COVID-19 vaccine. Clones were sequenced by immunoSEQ multiplex PCR, and TCRdb holds only the in-frame ones, with some missing. The sample carries roughly 150,000 clones, 90% to 95% recorded once. The trim removed 5 bases at V and 8 bases at J, leaving 10 bases unmatched. Germline assignment: CDR1 SGHRS and CDR2 YFSETQ. CDR3 length: 17 residues. The sequences come from peripheral blood, collected on day 0 of AZD1222 vaccination. J is TRBJ2-1 and V is TRBV5-1; 16 bases align to TRBD2. The source is an adult in good health. CDR3 region: CASSSPPGLAGGDEQFF. CDR3 bases: TGCGCCAGCAGTTCCCCCCCGGGACTAGCGGGAGGGGATGAGCAGTTCTTC.